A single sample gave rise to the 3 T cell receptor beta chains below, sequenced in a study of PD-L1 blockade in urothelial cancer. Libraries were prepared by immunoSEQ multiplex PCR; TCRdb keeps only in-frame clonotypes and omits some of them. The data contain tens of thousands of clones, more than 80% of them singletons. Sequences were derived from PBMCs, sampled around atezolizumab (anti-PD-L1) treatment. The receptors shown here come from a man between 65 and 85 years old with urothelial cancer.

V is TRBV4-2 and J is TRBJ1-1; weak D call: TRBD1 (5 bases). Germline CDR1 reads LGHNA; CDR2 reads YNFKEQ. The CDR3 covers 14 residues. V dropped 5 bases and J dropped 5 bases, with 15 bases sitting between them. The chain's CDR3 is CASSTDTGGTEAFF. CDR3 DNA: TGTGCCAGCAGCACAGATACGGGGGGAACTGAAGCTTTCTTT.

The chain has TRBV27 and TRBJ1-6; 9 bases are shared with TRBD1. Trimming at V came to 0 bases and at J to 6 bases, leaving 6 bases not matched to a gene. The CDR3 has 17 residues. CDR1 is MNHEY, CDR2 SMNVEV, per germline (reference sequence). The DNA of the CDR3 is TGTGCCAGCAGTTTATCGGTAGGACAGGGGAGTAATTCACCCCTCCACTTT. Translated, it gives CASSLSVGQGSNSPLHF.

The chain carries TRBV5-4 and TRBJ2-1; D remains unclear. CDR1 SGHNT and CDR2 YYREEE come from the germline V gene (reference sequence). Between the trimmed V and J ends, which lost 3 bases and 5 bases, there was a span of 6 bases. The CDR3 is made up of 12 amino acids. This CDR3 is CASSSRDNEQFF. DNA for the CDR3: TGTGCCAGCAGCTCCCGGGACAATGAGCAGTTCTTC.